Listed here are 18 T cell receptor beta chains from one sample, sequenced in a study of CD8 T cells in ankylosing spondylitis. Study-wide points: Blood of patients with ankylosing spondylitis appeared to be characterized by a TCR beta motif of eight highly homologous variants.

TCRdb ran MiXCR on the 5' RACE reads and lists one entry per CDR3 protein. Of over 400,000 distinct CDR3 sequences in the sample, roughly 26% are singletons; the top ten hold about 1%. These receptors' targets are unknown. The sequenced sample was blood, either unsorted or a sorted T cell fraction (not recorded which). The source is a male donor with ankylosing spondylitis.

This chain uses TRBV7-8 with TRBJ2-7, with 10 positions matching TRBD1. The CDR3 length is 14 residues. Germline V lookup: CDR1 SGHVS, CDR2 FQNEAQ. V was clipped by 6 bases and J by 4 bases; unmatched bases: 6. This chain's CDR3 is CASRSGTGVYEQYF. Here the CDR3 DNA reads TGTGCCAGCAGATCCGGGACAGGGGTTTACGAGCAGTACTTC.

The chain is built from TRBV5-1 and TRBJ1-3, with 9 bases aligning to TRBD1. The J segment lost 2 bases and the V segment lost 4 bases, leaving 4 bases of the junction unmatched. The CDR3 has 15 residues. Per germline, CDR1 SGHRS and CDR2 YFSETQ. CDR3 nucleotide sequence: TGCGCCAGCAGCAATGACAGGGGGACTGGAAACACCATATATTTT. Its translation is CASSNDRGTGNTIYF.

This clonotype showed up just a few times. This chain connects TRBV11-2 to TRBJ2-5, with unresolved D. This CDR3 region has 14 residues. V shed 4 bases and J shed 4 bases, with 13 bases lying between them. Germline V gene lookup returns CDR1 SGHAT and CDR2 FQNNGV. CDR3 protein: CASSSSPQVETQYF. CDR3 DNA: TGTGCCAGCAGCTCGAGCCCTCAAGTAGAGACCCAGTACTTC.

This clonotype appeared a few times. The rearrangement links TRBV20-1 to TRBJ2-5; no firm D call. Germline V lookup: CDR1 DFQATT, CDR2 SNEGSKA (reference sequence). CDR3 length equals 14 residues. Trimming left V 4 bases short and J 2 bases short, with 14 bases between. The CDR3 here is CSATPDPRQETQYF. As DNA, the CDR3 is TGCAGTGCTACCCCAGACCCGCGGCAAGAGACCCAGTACTTC.

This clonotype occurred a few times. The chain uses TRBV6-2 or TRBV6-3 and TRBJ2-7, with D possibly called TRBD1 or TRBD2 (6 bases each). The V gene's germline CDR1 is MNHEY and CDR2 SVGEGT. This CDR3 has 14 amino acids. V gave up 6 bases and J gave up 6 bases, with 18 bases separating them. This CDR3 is CASRGGSSRAEQYF. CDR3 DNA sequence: TGTGCCAGCAGAGGGGGGAGCAGCCGGGCCGAGCAGTACTTC.

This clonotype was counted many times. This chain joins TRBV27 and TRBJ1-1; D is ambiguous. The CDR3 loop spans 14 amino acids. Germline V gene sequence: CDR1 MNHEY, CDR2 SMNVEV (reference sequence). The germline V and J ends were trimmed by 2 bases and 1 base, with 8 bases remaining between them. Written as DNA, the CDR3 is TGTGCCAGCAGTTTAAACAGAAAGAACACTGAAGCTTTCTTT. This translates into CASSLNRKNTEAFF.

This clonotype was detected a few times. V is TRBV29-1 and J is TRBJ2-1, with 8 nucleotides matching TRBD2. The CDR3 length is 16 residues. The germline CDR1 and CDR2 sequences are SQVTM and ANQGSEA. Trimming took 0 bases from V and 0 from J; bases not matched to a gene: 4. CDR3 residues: CSVEDPSGPSYNEQFF. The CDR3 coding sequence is TGCAGCGTTGAAGATCCTAGCGGGCCCTCCTACAATGAGCAGTTCTTC.

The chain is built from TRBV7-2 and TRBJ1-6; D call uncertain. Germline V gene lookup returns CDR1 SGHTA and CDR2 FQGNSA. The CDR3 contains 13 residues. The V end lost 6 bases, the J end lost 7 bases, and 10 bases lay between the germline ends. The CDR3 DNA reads TGTGCCAGCAGTCAGCTTGCAAATTCACCCCTCCACTTT. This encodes CASSQLANSPLHF.

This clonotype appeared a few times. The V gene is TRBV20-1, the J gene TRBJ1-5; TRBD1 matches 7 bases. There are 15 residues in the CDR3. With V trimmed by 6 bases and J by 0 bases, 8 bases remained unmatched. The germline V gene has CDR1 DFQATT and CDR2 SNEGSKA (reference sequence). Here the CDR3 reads CSALRGTDSNQPQHF. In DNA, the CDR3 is TGCAGTGCCCTCAGGGGGACAGATAGCAATCAGCCCCAGCATTTT.

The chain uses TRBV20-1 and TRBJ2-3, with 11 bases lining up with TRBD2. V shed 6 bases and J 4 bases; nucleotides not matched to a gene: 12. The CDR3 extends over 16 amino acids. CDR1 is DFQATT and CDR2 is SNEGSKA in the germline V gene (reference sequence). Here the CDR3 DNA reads TGCAGTGCCGGACAGTCCGGGACTAGCGGCCCAGATACGCAGTATTTT. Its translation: CSAGQSGTSGPDTQYF.

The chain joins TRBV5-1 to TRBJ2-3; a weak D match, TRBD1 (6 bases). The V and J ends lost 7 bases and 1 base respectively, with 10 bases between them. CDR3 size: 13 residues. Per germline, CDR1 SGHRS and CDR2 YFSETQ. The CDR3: CASAEGGTDTQYF. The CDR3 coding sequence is TGCGCCAGCGCCGAGGGGGGCACAGATACGCAGTATTTT.

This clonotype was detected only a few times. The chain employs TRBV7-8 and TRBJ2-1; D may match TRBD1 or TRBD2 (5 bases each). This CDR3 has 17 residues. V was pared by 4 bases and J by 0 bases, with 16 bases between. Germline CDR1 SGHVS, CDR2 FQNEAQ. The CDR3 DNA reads TGTGCCAGCAGCTCCCCTTTCGGGGCGAGCTCCTACAATGAGCAGTTCTTC. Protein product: CASSSPFGASSYNEQFF.

The chain's CDR3 is CSVETGPSTDTQYF. For the CDR3, the DNA is TGCAGCGTTGAAACAGGCCCCAGCACAGATACGCAGTATTTT. The rearrangement joins TRBV29-1 to TRBJ2-3; TRBD1 is a possible D gene (5 bases). Trimming removed 2 bases at V and 0 bases at J, with 9 bases between. CDR1 and CDR2 (germline): SQVTM, ANQGSEA. This CDR3 comprises 14 residues.

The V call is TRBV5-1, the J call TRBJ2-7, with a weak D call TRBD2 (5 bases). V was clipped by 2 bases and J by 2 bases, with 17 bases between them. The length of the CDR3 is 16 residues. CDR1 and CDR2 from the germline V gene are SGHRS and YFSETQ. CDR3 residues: CASSFMQRSGAYEQYF. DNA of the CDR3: TGCGCCAGCAGCTTCATGCAGAGGAGCGGCGCCTACGAGCAGTACTTC.

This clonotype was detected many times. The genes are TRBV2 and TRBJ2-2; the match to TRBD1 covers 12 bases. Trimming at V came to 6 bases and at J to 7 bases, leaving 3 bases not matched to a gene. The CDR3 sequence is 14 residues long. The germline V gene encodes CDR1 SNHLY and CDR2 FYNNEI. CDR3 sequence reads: CASRGQGAVGELFF. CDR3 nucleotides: TGTGCCAGCAGGGGACAGGGGGCTGTCGGGGAGCTGTTTTTT.

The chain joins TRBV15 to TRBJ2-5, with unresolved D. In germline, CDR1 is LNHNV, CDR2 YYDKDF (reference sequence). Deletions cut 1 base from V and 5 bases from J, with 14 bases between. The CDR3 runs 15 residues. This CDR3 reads CATSRVPHAEETQYF. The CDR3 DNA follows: TGTGCCACCAGCAGAGTCCCCCACGCGGAGGAGACCCAGTACTTC. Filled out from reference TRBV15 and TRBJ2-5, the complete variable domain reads DAMVIQNPRYQVTQFGKPVTLSCSQTLNHNVMYWYQQKSSQAPKLLFHYYDKDFNNEADTPDNFQSRRPNTSFCFLDIRSPGLGDTAMYLCATSRVPHAEETQYFGPGTRLLVL.

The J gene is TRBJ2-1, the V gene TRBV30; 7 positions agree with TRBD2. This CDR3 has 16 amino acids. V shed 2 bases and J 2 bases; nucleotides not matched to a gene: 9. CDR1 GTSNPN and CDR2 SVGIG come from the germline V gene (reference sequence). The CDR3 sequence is CAWSPAGTIAYNEQFF. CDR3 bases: TGTGCCTGGAGTCCAGCAGGGACTATCGCCTACAATGAGCAGTTCTTC.

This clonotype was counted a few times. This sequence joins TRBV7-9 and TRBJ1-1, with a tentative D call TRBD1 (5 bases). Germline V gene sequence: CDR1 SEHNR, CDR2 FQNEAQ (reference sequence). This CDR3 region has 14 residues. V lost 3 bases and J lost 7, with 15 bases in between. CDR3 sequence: CASSFSRGSVEAFF. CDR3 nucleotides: TGTGCCAGCAGCTTTTCTCGGGGCTCCGTTGAAGCTTTCTTT.